Presented here are 27 T cell receptor beta chains from one specimen sequenced in a study of T cell responses to AZD1222 COVID-19 vaccine. The protocol was immunoSEQ multiplex PCR, while the TCRdb copy is restricted to in-frame clones and leaves out a portion. The sample lists 90,000 to 100,000 clones, 84% seen once, with approximately 15% in the top ten. This specimen consisted of peripheral blood, obtained 28 days after the second AZD1222 dose. These receptors were collected from an adult who received the AZD1222 COVID-19 vaccine.

The chain uses TRBV5-1 and TRBJ2-1, with D possibly TRBD2 on 5 matching bases. Trimming took 1 base from V and 5 from J, leaving 19 bases between them. Germline values: CDR1 SGHRS, CDR2 YFSETQ. The CDR3 runs to 17 residues. The chain's CDR3 is CASSLSPTKTPNNEQFF. The CDR3 region has the DNA TGCGCCAGCAGCTTGTCCCCGACTAAGACCCCTAACAATGAGCAGTTCTTC.

The chain carries TRBV13 and TRBJ2-7; D unresolved. Between the trimmed V and J ends, which lost 4 bases and 3 bases, there was a span of 13 bases. Germline V gene data show CDR1 as PRHDT and CDR2 as FYEKMQ (reference sequence). This CDR3 spans 14 amino acids. Written as DNA, the CDR3 is TGTGCCAGCAGCTCGCCATCGCGGCACTACGAGCAGTACTTC. Protein sequence: CASSSPSRHYEQYF. Combining the CDR3 with reference TRBV13 and TRBJ2-7 gives the whole variable domain AAGVIQSPRHLIKEKRETATLKCYPIPRHDTVYWYQQGPGQDPQFLISFYEKMQSDKGSIPDRFSAQQFSDYHSELNMSSLELGDSALYFCASSSPSRHYEQYFGPGTRLTVT.

The genes are TRBV11-2 and TRBJ2-1, with 9 bases that match TRBD2. Per germline, CDR1 SGHAT and CDR2 FQNNGV. There are 15 residues in the CDR3. After removal of 5 bases from V and 5 bases from J, the junction contained 7 bases not matched to a gene. CDR3 DNA sequence: TGTGCCAGCAGCCCCCGGCGGGGGGGTCACAATGAGCAGTTCTTC. This sequence encodes CASSPRRGGHNEQFF.

This clone has a single count. The sample carries other DNA sequences with the same CDR3. V usage is TRBV7-3 and J usage is TRBJ2-7; D remains ambiguous. This CDR3 has 13 residues. Germline values: CDR1 SGHTA, CDR2 FQGTGA. The V end lost 2 bases, the J end lost 3 bases, and 8 bases lay between the germline ends. The CDR3 sequence is CASSLGRDYEQYF. The DNA of the CDR3 is TGTGCCAGCAGCTTAGGAAGGGACTACGAGCAGTACTTC.

This chain joins TRBV7-3 and TRBJ1-1; 7 bases align to TRBD1. CDR3 length equals 14 residues. Germline assignment: CDR1 SGHTA and CDR2 FQGTGA. Trimming removed 5 bases from V and 4 bases from J; junction bases left unmatched: 7. CDR3 DNA sequence: TGTGCCAGCAGCGCATCCGGACAGGCCACTGAAGCTTTCTTT. Encoded protein: CASSASGQATEAFF.

This clone was observed a handful of times. The chain links TRBV11-1 to TRBJ1-6, with TRBD1 as a possible D gene (5 bases). Germline V lookup: CDR1 SGHAT, CDR2 FQDESV (reference sequence). CDR3 length equals 14 residues. Trimming took off 5 bases at V and 9 bases at J, with 14 bases between the two ends. CDR3 bases: TGTGCCAGCAGCCTAATGTCGACAGTTTCACCCCTCCACTTT. This sequence encodes CASSLMSTVSPLHF.

The V gene is TRBV6-1, the J gene TRBJ1-2; D is ambiguous. The CDR3 is 13 residues long. V was trimmed by 3 bases and J by 8 bases, leaving 13 bases between them. CDR1 and CDR2 (germline): MNHNS, SASEGT. The CDR3 sequence: CASSDRAAGGYTF. The CDR3 DNA follows: TGTGCCAGCAGTGACCGGGCTGCTGGGGGCTACACCTTC.

The chain is built from TRBV6-5 and TRBJ2-1; TRBD1 agrees at 7 bases. Germline CDR1 reads MNHEY; CDR2 reads SVGAGI. The V gene end was trimmed by 10 bases and the J gene end by 4 bases; junction bases not matched to a gene: 10. The CDR3 loop spans 14 amino acids. The CDR3 bases are TGTGCCATCTACAGGGGAACGTCTTACAATGAGCAGTTCTTC. Protein sequence: CAIYRGTSYNEQFF.

This chain links TRBV5-8 with TRBJ1-1; no clear D gene. From germline, CDR1 is SGHTS and CDR2 YDEGEE. The CDR3 sequence is 12 residues long. V lost 4 bases and J lost 6, with 10 bases in between. The CDR3 sequence is CASSRESAEAFF. CDR3 coding DNA: TGTGCCAGCAGCCGAGAATCCGCTGAAGCTTTCTTT. Together with reference TRBV5-8 and TRBJ1-1, the CDR3 gives the full variable domain: EAGVTQSPTHLIKTRGQQATLRCSPISGHTSVYWYQQALGLGLQFLLWYDEGEERNRGNFPPRFSGRQFPNYSSELNVNALELEDSALYLCASSRESAEAFFGQGTRLTVV.

This rearrangement joins TRBV5-6 to TRBJ2-4; 10 bases agree with TRBD1. The CDR3 extends over 15 amino acids. Trimming removed 4 bases from V and 7 bases from J; junction bases left unmatched: 8. Looked up from germline, CDR1 is SGHDT and CDR2 is YYEEEE. The CDR3 coding sequence is TGTGCCAGCAGCCAAGGGACAGGGGATATGAACATTCAGTACTTC. The encoded protein is CASSQGTGDMNIQYF.

This clone came up once. The chain couples TRBV27 to TRBJ1-2; D remains unclear. Deletions cut 7 bases from V and 3 bases from J, with 21 bases between. The CDR3 contains 16 residues. Per germline, CDR1 MNHEY and CDR2 SMNVEV (reference sequence). The CDR3 sequence: CASMLYGPSGDYGYTF. The CDR3 DNA reads as TGTGCCAGCATGTTGTACGGTCCCTCGGGTGACTATGGCTACACCTTC.

The rearrangement uses TRBV2 and TRBJ1-4; TRBD1 aligns across 10 bases. The ends lost 7 bases at V and 6 bases at J; junction bases unmatched: 8. Germline V gene data show CDR1 as SNHLY and CDR2 as FYNNEI. CDR3 length equals 15 residues. The CDR3 nucleotides are TGTGCCAGCAAGGAGGGACAGGGGCAGCATGAAAAACTGTTTTTT. Residues: CASKEGQGQHEKLFF. The full variable domain, its missing parts supplied by reference TRBV2 and TRBJ1-4, is EPEVTQTPSHQVTQMGQEVILRCVPISNHLYFYWYRQILGQKVEFLVSFYNNEISEKSEIFDDQFSVERPDGSNFTLKIRSTKLEDSAMYFCASKEGQGQHEKLFFGSGTQLSVL.

V and J are TRBV14 and TRBJ2-1; tentative D call: TRBD2 (5 bases). The CDR3 runs 15 residues. V shed 4 bases and J shed 2 bases, with 12 bases lying between them. Per the germline V gene, CDR1 is SGHDN and CDR2 is FVKESK. The CDR3 is CASSPRGQPYNEQFF. DNA for the CDR3: TGTGCCAGCAGCCCACGGGGTCAGCCCTACAATGAGCAGTTCTTC.

The chain is built from TRBV9 and TRBJ1-3; D possibly corresponds to TRBD1 (6 bases). The CDR3 spans 15 residues. V was trimmed by 3 bases and J by 7 bases, leaving 17 bases between them. Germline V CDR1 and CDR2: SGDLS, YYNGEE. The CDR3 DNA is TGTGCCAGCAGCGGACGGACAGAGGCTTTCAACACCATATATTTT. Translation gives CASSGRTEAFNTIYF.

The rearrangement joins TRBV7-2 to TRBJ1-5; 8 bases are a match to TRBD1. The J segment lost 12 bases and the V segment lost 0 bases, leaving 7 bases of the junction unmatched. Germline CDR1 and CDR2: SGHTA and FQGNSA. The CDR3 extends over 14 amino acids. The CDR3 sequence is CASSLAPVTGGQHF. The CDR3 DNA reads TGTGCCAGCAGCTTAGCGCCGGTCACAGGGGGCCAGCATTTT.

CDR3: CASSYRLAGGPLGTGELFF. Written as DNA, the CDR3 is TGTGCCAGCAGCTATAGACTAGCGGGAGGGCCGTTGGGCACCGGGGAGCTGTTTTTT. The chain couples TRBV5-4 to TRBJ2-2; 14 bases are a match to TRBD2. The CDR3 extends over 19 amino acids. Per the germline V gene, CDR1 is SGHNT and CDR2 is YYREEE (reference sequence). The J segment lost 4 bases and the V segment lost 3 bases, leaving 11 bases of the junction unmatched.

The V and J genes are TRBV5-1 and TRBJ2-3; D gene uncertain. Trimming cost V 1 base and J 3 bases, with 3 bases left between them. Germline V gene lookup returns CDR1 SGHRS and CDR2 YFSETQ. The CDR3 totals 12 residues. The CDR3 coding sequence is TGCGCCAGCAGCTTGCCGACAGATACGCAGTATTTT. Translating gives CASSLPTDTQYF.

The V and J genes are TRBV24-1 and TRBJ2-3; 8 bases fit TRBD2. Germline CDR1 is KGHDR and CDR2 is SFDVKD. V trimming: 5 bases; J trimming: 0 bases; junction bases outside the gene matches: 6. This CDR3 is built from 16 residues. The CDR3 nucleotides read TGTGCCACCAGTGTCGGGAGGGGGGGAAGCACAGATACGCAGTATTTT. It codes for CATSVGRGGSTDTQYF.

This clone was picked up many times. The CDR3 bases are TGTGCCAGCCACGGGGGGTCGAGGAGGGCTTTCTTT. Its translation is CASHGGSRRAFF. The chain combines TRBV6-5 with TRBJ1-1; D may be TRBD1 (5 bases). Trimming pared 8 bases from V and 11 bases from J, leaving 18 bases between. The CDR3 is 12 amino acids. Germline V lookup: CDR1 MNHEY, CDR2 SVGAGI.

Only one count was recorded for this clone. The rearrangement uses TRBV15 and TRBJ1-5; 7 bases map to TRBD1. The trim removed 2 bases at V and 3 bases at J, leaving 4 bases unmatched. Germline assignment: CDR1 LNHNV and CDR2 YYDKDF (reference sequence). This CDR3 spans 15 amino acids. The CDR3 loop is CATSRTGEPNQPQHF. The CDR3, as DNA: TGTGCCACCAGCAGAACAGGGGAACCCAATCAGCCCCAGCATTTT.

The V gene is TRBV6-5, the J gene TRBJ2-7; 10 bases line up with TRBD1. Trimming cost V 2 bases and J 7 bases; bases outside gene matches: 11. The length of the CDR3 is 16 residues. The V gene's germline CDR1 is MNHEY and CDR2 SVGAGI. The DNA of the CDR3 is TGTGCCAGCAGTTACGAAGGGACAGGGGTATCGCGGGAGCAGTACTTC. It specifies CASSYEGTGVSREQYF.

This sequence joins TRBV11-3 and TRBJ1-4, with unresolved D. The CDR3 is 14 amino acids. Germline CDR1 SGHNT, CDR2 YENEEA. Trimming took off 1 base at V and 8 bases at J, with 11 bases between the two ends. The CDR3 sequence: CASSLGVLSEKLFF. In nucleotides, the CDR3 is TGTGCCAGCAGCTTAGGGGTTCTGTCCGAAAAACTGTTTTTT.

V is TRBV4-1 and J is TRBJ2-1, with D possibly TRBD2 on 6 matching bases. Germline CDR1 MGHRA, CDR2 YSYEKL. The CDR3 totals 13 residues. Deletions cut 1 base from V and 8 bases from J, with 9 bases between. This CDR3 reads CASSQGPGDEQFF. CDR3 nucleotides: TGCGCCAGCAGCCAAGGCCCGGGGGATGAGCAGTTCTTC.

In this sample, this clone turned up once. The chain carries TRBV18 and TRBJ1-2; D not resolved. Germline V gene sequence: CDR1 KGHSH, CDR2 LQKENI. CDR3 length equals 15 residues. Trimming took off 1 base at V and 4 bases at J, with 13 bases between the two ends. The CDR3 nucleotides are TGTGCCAGCTCACCACTTTCTTTTAAACCCTATGGCTACACCTTC. It specifies CASSPLSFKPYGYTF.

The J gene is TRBJ1-1, the V gene TRBV27; perhaps TRBD1 as D (6 bases). CDR1 and CDR2 (germline): MNHEY, SMNVEV (reference sequence). Deletions cut 2 bases from V and 4 bases from J, with 17 bases between. The CDR3 has 16 amino acids. The CDR3 loop reads CASSLGTGAPITEAFF. In DNA, the CDR3 is TGTGCCAGCAGTTTAGGGACGGGGGCTCCTATCACTGAAGCTTTCTTT.

V usage is TRBV9 and J usage is TRBJ2-5; TRBD1 agrees at 8 bases. The CDR3 has 14 amino acids. The trim removed 3 bases at V and 5 bases at J, leaving 6 bases unmatched. In germline, CDR1 is SGDLS, CDR2 YYNGEE. CDR3 coding DNA: TGTGCCAGCAGCGGGGCAGGGGGCTTTGAGACCCAGTACTTC. Protein: CASSGAGGFETQYF.

This rearrangement joins TRBV7-2 to TRBJ2-7; weak D call: TRBD1 (5 bases). The CDR3 is 16 residues long. CDR1 is SGHTA and CDR2 is FQGNSA in the germline V gene. Trimming took 1 base from V and 4 from J, leaving 17 bases between them. Written as DNA, the CDR3 is TGTGCCAGCAGCTTAGTAGGGGTCCGACAGTCGTACGAGCAGTACTTC. Residues: CASSLVGVRQSYEQYF.